Sequencing of this TCR beta chain was carried out in a study of T cell responses to AZD1222 COVID-19 vaccine. Germline CDR1 MNHEY, CDR2 SVGAGI. This CDR3 has 12 residues. V was cut by 7 bases and J by 0 bases, with 4 bases left in between. Profiling relied on immunoSEQ multiplex PCR, and the TCRdb table lists in-frame clones only, not all of them. This table holds approximately 96,000 clones, roughly 84% found once. The receptor was isolated from an adult who received the AZD1222 COVID-19 vaccine. J is TRBJ2-1 and V is TRBV6-5; D remains unclear. Sequenced material: peripheral blood, taken 28 days after the second AZD1222 dose. The CDR3: CASTNSYNEQFF. CDR3 bases: TGTGCCAGCACCAACTCCTACAATGAGCAGTTCTTC.